The rows below give T cell receptor beta chains drawn from one sample of a study of T cells in Graves' hyperthyroidism and ophthalmopathy. TCRdb ran MiXCR on the multiplex PCR reads and lists one entry per CDR3 protein. The data show approximately 630,000 distinct CDR3 sequences, around 15% seen once. What was sequenced was blood. These receptors originate from a woman in her thirties with Graves' hyperthyroidism. CDR3s include the opening cysteine and the closing phenylalanine or tryptophan. The D gene is left open where the match is weak. The size field is filled for only some rows; it gives once, few, many or a size class.

clone_size	v_call	d_call	j_call	cdr3_aa	cdr3_nt
few	TRBV5-6	-	TRBJ2-7	CASSLRPGQTSYEQYF	TGTGCCAGCAGTTTAAGGCCGGGACAAACCTCCTACGAGCAGTACTTC
many	TRBV28	TRBD1	TRBJ2-1	CASSIIPGGFRSNEQFF	TGTGCCAGCAGTATTATACCAGGGGGCTTTAGGAGCAATGAGCAGTTCTTC
-	TRBV20-1	TRBD2	TRBJ2-7	CSARVYGLAGAPLREQYF	TGCAGTGCTAGAGTCTACGGACTAGCGGGAGCTCCATTACGGGAGCAGTACTTC
many	TRBV5-1	TRBD2	TRBJ2-1	CASSPRLAGSYNEQFF	TGCGCCAGCAGCCCAAGACTAGCGGGATCCTACAATGAGCAGTTCTTC
many	TRBV24-1	-	TRBJ2-1	CATRGVDLDNEQFF	TGTGCCACCAGGGGGGTGGACTTGGACAATGAGCAGTTCTTC
-	TRBV9	TRBD1	TRBJ2-7	CASSVGQGIYEQYF	TGTGCCAGCAGCGTGGGACAGGGAATCTACGAGCAGTACTTC
-	TRBV28	-	TRBJ2-2	CASSLSDITGELFF	TGTGCCAGCAGTTTGAGTGATATAACCGGGGAGCTGTTTTTT
-	TRBV24-1	TRBD1	TRBJ1-2	CATSDPTGGPHGYTF	TGTGCCACCAGTGATCCGACAGGGGGCCCTCATGGCTACACCTTC
-	TRBV5-1	-	TRBJ2-5	CASSYASGGWETQYF	TGCGCCAGCAGCTACGCATCCGGTGGTTGGGAGACCCAGTACTTC
many	TRBV6-1	-	TRBJ2-5	CASSENRFSETQYF	TGTGCCAGCAGTGAAAACAGGTTTTCAGAGACCCAGTACTTC
few	TRBV29-1	-	TRBJ2-1	CSAQGPQAGNNEQFF	TGCAGCGCCCAAGGCCCGCAGGCGGGAAACAATGAGCAGTTCTTC
-	TRBV13	-	TRBJ2-7	CASSPGGRYEQYF	TGTGCCAGCAGCCCCGGCGGACGCTACGAGCAGTACTTC
many	TRBV20-1	-	TRBJ2-1	CSADQGNEQFF	TGCAGTGCTGACCAGGGAAATGAGCAGTTCTTC
-	TRBV19	TRBD2	TRBJ2-6	CASKQLAGAVGANVLTF	TGTGCCAGTAAACAATTAGCGGGAGCGGTGGGGGCCAACGTCCTGACTTTC
-	TRBV20-1	-	TRBJ2-7	CSARDPQGWDYEQYF	TGCAGTGCTAGAGATCCCCAGGGGTGGGACTACGAGCAGTACTTC
many	TRBV6-5	TRBD1	TRBJ2-5	CASSYTGVRETQYF	TGTGCCAGCAGTTACACAGGGGTGAGGGAGACCCAGTACTTC
many	TRBV10-2	TRBD2	TRBJ2-7	CASRTGLAVPEQYF	TGCGCCAGCAGAACGGGACTAGCGGTTCCCGAGCAGTACTTC
many	TRBV24-1	-	TRBJ1-1	CATSPSTAPFEAFF	TGTGCCACCAGTCCCTCGACAGCGCCCTTTGAAGCTTTCTTT
many	TRBV6-1	TRBD1	TRBJ2-1	CASRSDRGRNEQFF	TGTGCCAGCAGATCGGACAGGGGGCGGAATGAGCAGTTCTTC
few	TRBV6-1	-	TRBJ1-1	CASSYKSLANPLRAFF	TGTGCCAGCAGTTATAAATCTCTAGCCAACCCCTTGAGAGCTTTCTTT
once	TRBV7-9	-	TRBJ2-1	CASRRLTTRNNEPFF	TGTGCCAGCAGGCGGTTAACGACTAGGAACAATGAGCCGTTCTTC
-	TRBV7-8	-	TRBJ2-1	CASSFQRGWNEQFF	TGTGCCAGCAGCTTCCAAAGGGGGTGGAATGAGCAGTTCTTC
-	TRBV28	TRBD1	TRBJ2-7	CASRPDRGNYEQYF	TGTGCCAGCAGACCGGACAGGGGGAACTACGAGCAGTACTTC
many	TRBV7-6	-	TRBJ2-7	CASSLKGQAAYEQYF	TGTGCCAGCAGCCTAAAAGGACAAGCCGCCTACGAGCAGTACTTC
-	TRBV5-4	TRBD2	TRBJ2-3	CASSLIAGGSGGTDTQYF	TGTGCCAGCAGCTTAATAGCGGGAGGTTCTGGTGGGACAGATACGCAGTATTTT
few	TRBV7-2	TRBD2	TRBJ2-2	CASGGVGDTGELFF	TGTGCCAGCGGGGGGGTGGGCGACACCGGGGAGCTGTTTTTT
few	TRBV5-1	-	TRBJ1-1	CASILSGVNTEAFF	TGCGCCAGCATCCTCTCAGGGGTTAACACTGAAGCTTTCTTT
many	TRBV2	TRBD2	TRBJ2-2	CASSFQAGGGTGELFF	TGTGCCAGCAGTTTTCAAGCGGGAGGGGGCACCGGGGAGCTGTTTTTT
many	TRBV12-3/TRBV12-4	-	TRBJ1-1	CASSLDWRNTEAFF	TGTGCCAGCAGTTTAGACTGGCGAAACACTGAAGCTTTCTTT
few	TRBV2	-	TRBJ2-2	CASSEMAGELFF	TGTGCCAGCAGTGAAATGGCCGGGGAGCTGTTTTTT
-	TRBV5-1	-	TRBJ1-5	CANSTGLGPQHF	TGCGCCAACTCGACAGGTTTGGGGCCCCAGCATTTT
many	TRBV11-3	-	TRBJ2-1	CASSSHRAMRYNEQFF	TGTGCCAGCAGCTCACACAGGGCGATGAGGTACAATGAGCAGTTCTTC
-	TRBV2	-	TRBJ2-5	CASSERKTQYF	TGTGCCAGCAGTGAAAGGAAGACCCAGTACTTC
few	TRBV11-1	-	TRBJ2-1	CASSLVRVARGYEQFF	TGTGCCAGCAGCTTGGTCAGGGTAGCCCGAGGCTATGAGCAGTTCTTC
many	TRBV6-2/TRBV6-3	-	TRBJ1-6	CASSFPWGTSPLHF	TGTGCCAGCAGTTTCCCATGGGGGACTTCACCCCTCCACTTT
-	TRBV5-1	-	TRBJ2-5	CASSLASGRFQETQYF	TGCGCCAGCAGCTTGGCCAGTGGCAGGTTCCAAGAGACCCAGTACTTC
many	TRBV9	-	TRBJ2-2	CASRDVGTTAGELFF	TGTGCCAGCAGGGACGTAGGGACGACGGCCGGGGAGCTGTTTTTT
many	TRBV27	TRBD2	TRBJ2-1	CASSPWTSVGNEQFF	TGTGCCAGCAGTCCGTGGACTAGTGTGGGCAATGAGCAGTTCTTC
many	TRBV13	TRBD1	TRBJ1-1	CASSSFFRDRGPAFF	TGTGCCAGCAGCTCGTTCTTCCGGGACAGGGGGCCAGCTTTCTTT
-	TRBV19	-	TRBJ2-7	CASSIYEGSEQYF	TGTGCCAGTAGTATATATGAAGGCTCCGAGCAGTACTTC
many	TRBV11-3	TRBD1	TRBJ2-4	CASSSFPGQGASNIQYF	TGTGCCAGCAGCTCGTTCCCGGGACAGGGGGCTTCCAACATTCAGTACTTC
many	TRBV10-3	-	TRBJ2-7	CAISEFSYEQYF	TGTGCCATCAGTGAGTTCAGCTACGAGCAGTACTTC
many	TRBV20-1	-	TRBJ2-1	CSARVGRGHEQFF	TGCAGTGCTAGAGTGGGACGGGGGCATGAGCAGTTCTTC
-	TRBV7-2	-	TRBJ1-4	CASSPELLNEKLFF	TGTGCCAGCAGCCCGGAGCTGCTTAATGAAAAACTGTTTTTT
-	TRBV3-1	-	TRBJ1-6	CASSEGTRNSPLHF	TGTGCCAGCAGCGAGGGGACACGTAATTCACCCCTCCACTTT
many	TRBV2	-	TRBJ2-7	CASRGTLVEQYF	TGTGCCAGCAGGGGAACCCTCGTCGAGCAGTACTTC
many	TRBV11-2	-	TRBJ2-7	CASSPGPTGSYEQYF	TGTGCCAGCAGCCCCGGGCCTACAGGGAGCTACGAGCAGTACTTC
many	TRBV20-1	TRBD2	TRBJ2-3	CSARPLAGFTDTQYF	TGCAGTGCTAGACCTCTAGCGGGGTTCACAGATACGCAGTATTTT
many	TRBV12-3/TRBV12-4	-	TRBJ1-6	CASSSLGRSPLHF	TGTGCCAGCAGCTCTCTCGGTCGTTCACCCCTCCACTTT
-	TRBV30	TRBD1	TRBJ2-1	CAWSADRGSDNEQFF	TGTGCCTGGAGTGCGGACAGGGGCTCGGACAATGAGCAGTTCTTC
-	TRBV6-4	-	TRBJ2-6	CASSDSVGTTNVLTF	TGTGCCAGCAGTGACTCTGTAGGGACAACCAACGTCCTGACTTTC
-	TRBV6-9	-	TRBJ1-5	CAGSYPGDVYQPQHF	TGTGCCGGCAGTTACCCAGGGGATGTTTATCAGCCCCAGCATTTT
many	TRBV7-8	-	TRBJ2-1	CASSLTGHYNEQFF	TGTGCCAGCAGCTTAACGGGTCATTACAATGAGCAGTTCTTC
many	TRBV20-1	-	TRBJ2-3	CSARGASADTQYF	TGCAGTGCTAGAGGAGCCTCGGCAGATACGCAGTATTTT
many	TRBV11-2	-	TRBJ1-4	CASSLRGQSNEKLFF	TGTGCCAGCAGCTTACGGGGGCAGTCTAATGAAAAACTGTTTTTT